This paragraph reports one T cell receptor beta chain. Its antigen is as yet unknown. Its ends do not fully match the called genes, so a read error is possible. MiXCR was run by TCRdb on the 5' RACE reads, yielding one entry per CDR3 protein. This table holds about 430,000 distinct CDR3 sequences, roughly 17% found once. In germline, CDR1 is SSHAT, CDR2 FNYEAQ (reference sequence). This CDR3 has 14 residues. This entry is derived from a study of T-cell memory formation after mild COVID-19. Background on the study: Most TCR clusters belonged to a single donor.

Study-wide results and caveats: Specificity for SARS-CoV-2 was not confirmed among the second-wave clones peaking on day 37. Clones that contracted clustered mainly in CM and EM if CD4+ and in EMRA if CD8+.

The chain links TRBV7-7 to TRBJ1-6, with D unclear. The receptor's source is a man younger than 35 who had mild COVID-19 (a few samples of this study predate the infection). Cell type and time point are not known. Sequenced input: PBMCs or a T cell subset sorted from them (not recorded which). CDR3 loop: CASSLGGFNSPLHF. The DNA of the CDR3 is TGTGCTAGCAGCTTAGGAGGATTTAATTCACCCCTCCACTTT.